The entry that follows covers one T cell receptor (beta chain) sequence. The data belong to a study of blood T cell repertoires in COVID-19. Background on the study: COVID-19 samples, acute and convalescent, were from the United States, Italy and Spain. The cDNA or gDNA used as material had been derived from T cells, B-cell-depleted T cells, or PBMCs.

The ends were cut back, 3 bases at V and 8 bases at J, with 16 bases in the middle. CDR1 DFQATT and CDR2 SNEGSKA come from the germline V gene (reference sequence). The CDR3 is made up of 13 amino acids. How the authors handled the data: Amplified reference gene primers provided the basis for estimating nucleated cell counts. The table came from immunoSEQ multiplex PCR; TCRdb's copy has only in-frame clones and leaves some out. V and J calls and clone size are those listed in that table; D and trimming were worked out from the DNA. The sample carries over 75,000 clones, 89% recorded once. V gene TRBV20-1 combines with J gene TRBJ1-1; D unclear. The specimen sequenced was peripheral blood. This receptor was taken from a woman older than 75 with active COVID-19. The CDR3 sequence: CSASGVAATEAFF. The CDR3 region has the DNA TGCAGTGCTAGTGGCGTGGCGGCCACCGAAGCTTTCTTT.